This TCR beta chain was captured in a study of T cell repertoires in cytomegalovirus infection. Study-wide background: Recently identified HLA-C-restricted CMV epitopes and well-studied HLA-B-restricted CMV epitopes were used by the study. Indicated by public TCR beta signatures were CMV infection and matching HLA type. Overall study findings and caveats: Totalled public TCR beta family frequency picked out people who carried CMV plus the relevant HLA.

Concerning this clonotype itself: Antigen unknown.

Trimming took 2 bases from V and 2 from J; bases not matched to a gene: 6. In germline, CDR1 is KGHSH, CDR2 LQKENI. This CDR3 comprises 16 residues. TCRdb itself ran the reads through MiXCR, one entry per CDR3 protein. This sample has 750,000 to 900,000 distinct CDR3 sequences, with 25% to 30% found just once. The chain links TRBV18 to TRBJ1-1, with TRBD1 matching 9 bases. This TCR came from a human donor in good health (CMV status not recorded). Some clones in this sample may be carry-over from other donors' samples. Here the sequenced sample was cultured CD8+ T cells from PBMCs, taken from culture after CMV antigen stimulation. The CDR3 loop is CASSPYQTGGNTEAFF. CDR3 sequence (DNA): TGTGCCAGCTCACCATACCAGACAGGGGGAAACACTGAAGCTTTCTTT.